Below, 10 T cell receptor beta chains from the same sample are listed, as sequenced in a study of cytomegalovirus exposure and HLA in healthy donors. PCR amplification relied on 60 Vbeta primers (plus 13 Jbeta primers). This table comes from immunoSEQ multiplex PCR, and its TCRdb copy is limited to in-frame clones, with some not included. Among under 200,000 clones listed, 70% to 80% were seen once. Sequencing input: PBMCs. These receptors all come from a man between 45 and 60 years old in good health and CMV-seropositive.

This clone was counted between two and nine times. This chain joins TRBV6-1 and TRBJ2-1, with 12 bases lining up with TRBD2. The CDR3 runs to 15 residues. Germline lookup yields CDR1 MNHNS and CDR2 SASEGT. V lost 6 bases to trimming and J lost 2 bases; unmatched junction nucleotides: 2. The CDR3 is CASRPSGGAYNEQFF. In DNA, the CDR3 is TGTGCCAGCAGACCTAGCGGGGGGGCCTACAATGAGCAGTTCTTC.

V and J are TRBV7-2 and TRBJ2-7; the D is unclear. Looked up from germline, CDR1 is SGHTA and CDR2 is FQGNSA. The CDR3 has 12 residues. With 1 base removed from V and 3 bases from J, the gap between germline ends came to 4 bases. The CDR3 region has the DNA TGTGCCAGCAGCTTAGTCCTCTACGAGCAGTACTTC. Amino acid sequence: CASSLVLYEQYF.

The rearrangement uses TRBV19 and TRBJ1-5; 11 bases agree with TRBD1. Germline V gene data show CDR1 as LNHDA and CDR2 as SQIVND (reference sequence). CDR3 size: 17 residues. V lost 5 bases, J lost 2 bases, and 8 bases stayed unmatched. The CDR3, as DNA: TGTGCCAGTAGTCTCTTAAGGGACAGGGGGGGCAATCAGCCCCAGCATTTT. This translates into CASSLLRDRGGNQPQHF. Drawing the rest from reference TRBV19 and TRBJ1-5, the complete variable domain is DGGITQSPKYLFRKEGQNVTLSCEQNLNHDAMYWYRQDPGQGLRLIYYSQIVNDFQKGDIAEGYSVSREKKESFPLTVTSAQKNPTAFYLCASSLLRDRGGNQPQHFGDGTRLSIL.

For the CDR3, the DNA is TGTGCCAGCAGTTACGAGCAGGGGTACGAGCAGTACTTC. It specifies CASSYEQGYEQYF. The V and J genes are TRBV6-5 and TRBJ2-7; perhaps TRBD1 as D (6 bases). Germline V gives CDR1 MNHEY, CDR2 SVGAGI. The germline V and J ends were trimmed by 2 bases and 4 bases, with 9 bases remaining between them. The CDR3 spans 13 residues.

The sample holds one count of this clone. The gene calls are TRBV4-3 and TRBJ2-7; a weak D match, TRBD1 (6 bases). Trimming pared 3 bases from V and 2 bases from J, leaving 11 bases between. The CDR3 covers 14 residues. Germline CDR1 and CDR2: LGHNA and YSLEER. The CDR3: CASSHSTGTYEQYF. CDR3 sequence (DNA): TGCGCCAGCAGCCATTCTACAGGGACCTACGAGCAGTACTTC.

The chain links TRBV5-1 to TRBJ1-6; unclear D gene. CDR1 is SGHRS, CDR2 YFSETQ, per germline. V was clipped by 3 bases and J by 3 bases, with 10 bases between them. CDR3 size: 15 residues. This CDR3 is CASSSREIYNSPLHF. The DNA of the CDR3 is TGCGCCAGCAGCTCCCGGGAGATCTATAATTCACCCCTCCACTTT.

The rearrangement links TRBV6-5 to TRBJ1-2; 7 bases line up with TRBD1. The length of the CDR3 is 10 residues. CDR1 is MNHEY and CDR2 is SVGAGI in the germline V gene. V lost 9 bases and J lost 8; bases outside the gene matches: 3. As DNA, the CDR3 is TGTGCCAGTGGGGACAGAGGCTACACCTTC. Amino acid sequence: CASGDRGYTF.

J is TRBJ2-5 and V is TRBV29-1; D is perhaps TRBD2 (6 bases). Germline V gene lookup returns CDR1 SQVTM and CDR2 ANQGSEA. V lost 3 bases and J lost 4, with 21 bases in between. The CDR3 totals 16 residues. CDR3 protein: CSVESSLWAGLETQYF. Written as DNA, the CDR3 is TGCAGCGTTGAGTCTTCTCTATGGGCGGGGTTAGAGACCCAGTACTTC.

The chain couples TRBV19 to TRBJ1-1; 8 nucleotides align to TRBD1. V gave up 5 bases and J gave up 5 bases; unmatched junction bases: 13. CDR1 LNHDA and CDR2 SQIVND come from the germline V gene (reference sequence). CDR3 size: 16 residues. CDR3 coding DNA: TGTGCCAGTAGTTCCGGACAGGGAGTGGGGAGAACTGAAGCTTTCTTT. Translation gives CASSSGQGVGRTEAFF.

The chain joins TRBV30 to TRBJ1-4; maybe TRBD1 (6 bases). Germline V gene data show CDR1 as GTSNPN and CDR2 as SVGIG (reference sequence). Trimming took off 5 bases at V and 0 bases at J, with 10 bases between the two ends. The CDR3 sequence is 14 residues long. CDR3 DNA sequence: TGTGCCTGGGCCACAGGGACAACTAATGAAAAACTGTTTTTT. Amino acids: CAWATGTTNEKLFF.